A single sample gave rise to the 21 T cell receptor beta chains below, sequenced in a study of cytomegalovirus exposure and HLA in healthy donors. Amplification used 60 Vbeta primers and 13 Jbeta primers. Libraries were prepared by immunoSEQ multiplex PCR; TCRdb keeps only in-frame clonotypes and omits some of them. This sample has about 140,000 clones, with 70% to 90% found just once. The sequencing sample was made of PBMCs. The receptors derive from a man aged 50-59 years in good health and CMV-seronegative.

In nucleotides, the CDR3 is TGTGCCAGCAGTTTCCGCCTGGGCCGCAAAGTAGCCAAAAACATTCAGTACTTC. This codes for CASSFRLGRKVAKNIQYF. The V call is TRBV28, the J call TRBJ2-4; no reliable D call. CDR3 length equals 18 residues. V lost 3 bases and J 0 bases, leaving 18 bases between the germline ends. Germline CDR1 is MDHEN and CDR2 is SYDVKM.

This chain links TRBV10-1 with TRBJ2-3; D is undetermined. CDR1 and CDR2 from the germline V gene are WNHNN and SYGVQD (reference sequence). V gave up 2 bases and J gave up 1 base, with 4 bases separating them. This CDR3 region has 13 residues. This CDR3 reads CASSEGRTDTQYF. The CDR3 coding sequence is TGCGCCAGCAGTGAGGGGCGCACAGATACGCAGTATTTT.

The rearrangement joins TRBV5-6 to TRBJ1-1; unclear D gene. V lost 0 bases and J lost 2, with 5 bases in between. Per germline, CDR1 SGHDT and CDR2 YYEEEE. CDR3 length: 13 residues. CDR3 bases: TGTGCCAGCAGCTTGGACACAAACACTGAAGCTTTCTTT. Translating gives CASSLDTNTEAFF.

The chain couples TRBV5-4 to TRBJ2-1; 7 bases agree with TRBD2. This CDR3 is 15 amino acids long. The V gene's germline CDR1 is SGHNT and CDR2 YYREEE (reference sequence). Trimming removed 1 base from V and 7 bases from J; junction bases left unmatched: 8. CDR3 in amino acids: CASSLRLVSGNEQFF. The CDR3 coding sequence is TGTGCCAGCAGCTTGCGGTTAGTTAGCGGGAATGAGCAGTTCTTC.

This chain connects TRBV15 to TRBJ1-5; D is ambiguous. Germline CDR1 and CDR2: LNHNV and YYDKDF (reference sequence). The CDR3 has 17 amino acids. V shed 3 bases and J shed 2 bases, with 17 bases lying between them. Here the CDR3 reads CATSRQYSGGGNQPQHF. CDR3 bases: TGTGCCACCAGCAGGCAGTACTCAGGCGGGGGCAATCAGCCCCAGCATTTT.

This clone showed up just a few times. Other DNA sequences in this sample translate to the same CDR3. The rearrangement uses TRBV19 and TRBJ1-2; the D gene is possibly TRBD1 (5 bases). The V and J ends lost 3 bases and 2 bases respectively, with 7 bases between them. This CDR3 contains 13 residues. Germline assignment: CDR1 LNHDA and CDR2 SQIVND (reference sequence). CDR3 in amino acids: CASSIPGNYGYTF. In DNA, the CDR3 is TGTGCCAGTAGTATCCCAGGGAACTATGGCTACACCTTC.

V is TRBV5-8 and J is TRBJ1-2; D is uncertain. The germline V gene encodes CDR1 SGHTS and CDR2 YDEGEE. The V gene lost 1 base and the J gene lost 5 bases, with 9 bases spanning the gap. The CDR3 contains 13 residues. The CDR3 nucleotides read TGTGCCAGCAGCTTGCACACAACATATGGCTACACCTTC. As protein: CASSLHTTYGYTF.

The chain uses TRBV7-2 and TRBJ1-2, with TRBD1 identical over 11 bases. J gave up 8 bases and V 6 bases, and 17 bases lay outside the gene matches. Germline loops: CDR1 SGHTA, CDR2 FQGNSA. The CDR3 is made up of 17 amino acids. CDR3 coding DNA: TGTGCCAGCAGTCTCTGGGGGACAGGGGGTTCGTTGGGAGGCTACACCTTC. Its translation: CASSLWGTGGSLGGYTF.

The sample holds a few counts of this clone. The V call is TRBV9, the J call TRBJ2-7, with a tentative D call TRBD1 (6 bases). CDR1 SGDLS and CDR2 YYNGEE come from the germline V gene. There are 15 residues in the CDR3. V was clipped by 4 bases and J by 5 bases, with 19 bases between them. The CDR3 region is CASSPRNRDVNEQYF. CDR3 nucleotides: TGTGCCAGCAGCCCTCGGAACAGGGACGTCAACGAGCAGTACTTC.

V and J are TRBV6-5 and TRBJ2-1, with D tentatively TRBD2 (5 bases). Deletions cut 4 bases from V and 6 bases from J, with 13 bases between. There are 14 residues in the CDR3. From germline, CDR1 is MNHEY and CDR2 SVGAGI. CDR3 in DNA: TGTGCCAGCAGTTTATGGCTAGCCAGCAATGAGCAGTTCTTC. Amino acids: CASSLWLASNEQFF.

As regards this clone: One junction end disagrees with the germline gene, perhaps due to a read error. The genes are TRBV2 and TRBJ1-5; 7 bases match TRBD1. CDR1 is SNHLY, CDR2 FYNNEI, per germline. The CDR3 extends over 15 amino acids. CDR3 DNA sequence: TGTGCCAGCAGCGCAGGACAGGCTAGCAATCAGTCCCAGCATTTT. Its translation is CASSAGQASNQSQHF. The whole variable domain, remainder taken from reference TRBV2 and TRBJ1-5, is EPEVTQTPSHQVTQMGQEVILRCVPISNHLYFYWYRQILGQKVEFLVSFYNNEISEKSEIFDDQFSVERPDGSNFTLKIRSTKLEDSAMYFCASSAGQASNQSQHFGDGTRLSIL.

The rearrangement links TRBV4-1 to TRBJ1-1; D not certain. This CDR3 spans 13 amino acids. Trimming removed 1 base from V and 4 bases from J, with 7 bases in between. Germline V gives CDR1 MGHRA, CDR2 YSYEKL. This CDR3 is CASSQVRATEAFF. The CDR3 coding sequence is TGCGCCAGCAGCCAAGTGCGGGCCACTGAAGCTTTCTTT.

V usage is TRBV29-1 and J usage is TRBJ2-1, with 9 bases identical to TRBD2. The V gene's germline CDR1 is SQVTM and CDR2 ANQGSEA. The CDR3 runs to 16 residues. Germline trimming cut 4 bases from V and 1 base from J; bases unmatched to any gene: 8. The CDR3 bases are TGCAGCGTTGGGGGTTCGACTAGCGGATCCTACAATGAGCAGTTCTTC. This gives the protein CSVGGSTSGSYNEQFF.

V is TRBV27 and J is TRBJ1-1, with D perhaps matching TRBD1 (5 bases). Germline V gene lookup returns CDR1 MNHEY and CDR2 SMNVEV (reference sequence). CDR3 length: 13 residues. V was clipped by 6 bases and J by 0 bases, with 8 bases between them. CDR3 DNA sequence: TGTGCCAGCAGCCCCAGGGTGAACACTGAAGCTTTCTTT. This gives the protein CASSPRVNTEAFF.

The sample holds a few counts of this clone. The V and J genes are TRBV18 and TRBJ1-6; D possibly corresponds to TRBD1 (5 bases). Trimming removed 1 base from V and 7 bases from J, with 11 bases in between. Germline V CDR1 and CDR2: KGHSH, LQKENI. This CDR3 is 15 amino acids long. Here the CDR3 DNA reads TGTGCCAGCTCACCACGACAGACTGCAAATTCACCCCTCCACTTT. Protein sequence: CASSPRQTANSPLHF.

V and J are TRBV5-1 and TRBJ1-1; D may be TRBD1 (5 bases). The CDR3 is 13 residues long. CDR1 is SGHRS, CDR2 YFSETQ, per germline. Trimming shortened V by 6 bases and J by 1 base, and 10 bases separated the two germline ends. The CDR3 here is CASKSGRNTEAFF. The CDR3 DNA is TGCGCCAGCAAGTCAGGGCGGAACACTGAAGCTTTCTTT.

The gene calls are TRBV6-1 and TRBJ2-1; possible D gene TRBD2, 5 bases. The CDR3 runs to 13 residues. Trimming pared 6 bases from V and 5 bases from J, leaving 11 bases between. Germline V lookup: CDR1 MNHNS, CDR2 SASEGT. CDR3 sequence (DNA): TGTGCCAGCAGGGGAGCGGTGGACAATGAGCAGTTCTTC. Protein sequence: CASRGAVDNEQFF.

The chain links TRBV19 to TRBJ2-7; TRBD1 aligns across 10 bases. The V segment lost 3 bases and the J segment 5 bases; nucleotides outside the gene matches: 10. The CDR3 length is 16 residues. CDR1 and CDR2 from the germline V gene are LNHDA and SQIVND (reference sequence). For the CDR3, the DNA is TGTGCCAGTAGTATTATTTCGGGGACAGGGGTCAACGAGCAGTACTTC. Translating it yields CASSIISGTGVNEQYF.

The rearrangement uses TRBV5-1 and TRBJ2-2; the match to TRBD2 covers 15 bases. With 0 bases clipped from V and 4 bases from J, the junction kept 7 bases outside the gene matches. The CDR3 has 19 amino acids. CDR1 is SGHRS, CDR2 YFSETQ, per germline. CDR3 sequence reads: CASSLEGLAGGLGTGELFF. CDR3 coding DNA: TGCGCCAGCAGCTTGGAAGGACTAGCGGGGGGGCTGGGCACCGGGGAGCTGTTTTTT.

The chain joins TRBV5-1 to TRBJ2-1; 9 nucleotides agree with TRBD2. The CDR3 is 13 residues long. Trimming at V came to 2 bases and at J to 7 bases, leaving 1 base not matched to a gene. Germline V gene sequence: CDR1 SGHRS, CDR2 YFSETQ. CDR3 loop: CASSLGLANEQFF. The CDR3 coding sequence is TGCGCCAGCAGCTTAGGACTAGCGAATGAGCAGTTCTTC. Using reference TRBV5-1 and TRBJ2-1 for the parts outside the CDR3, the full variable domain is KAGVTQTPRYLIKTRGQQVTLSCSPISGHRSVSWYQQTPGQGLQFLFEYFSETQRNKGNFPGRFSGRQFSNSRSEMNVSTLELGDSALYLCASSLGLANEQFFGPGTRLTVL.

V is TRBV19 and J is TRBJ1-4; D unclear. Germline CDR1 and CDR2: LNHDA and SQIVND (reference sequence). The CDR3 runs to 16 residues. V was shortened by 5 bases and J by 0 bases, with 13 bases between the two germline ends. The CDR3 spells CASSSLALATNEKLFF. The DNA of the CDR3 is TGTGCCAGTAGTTCTCTAGCGCTTGCAACTAATGAAAAACTGTTTTTT.